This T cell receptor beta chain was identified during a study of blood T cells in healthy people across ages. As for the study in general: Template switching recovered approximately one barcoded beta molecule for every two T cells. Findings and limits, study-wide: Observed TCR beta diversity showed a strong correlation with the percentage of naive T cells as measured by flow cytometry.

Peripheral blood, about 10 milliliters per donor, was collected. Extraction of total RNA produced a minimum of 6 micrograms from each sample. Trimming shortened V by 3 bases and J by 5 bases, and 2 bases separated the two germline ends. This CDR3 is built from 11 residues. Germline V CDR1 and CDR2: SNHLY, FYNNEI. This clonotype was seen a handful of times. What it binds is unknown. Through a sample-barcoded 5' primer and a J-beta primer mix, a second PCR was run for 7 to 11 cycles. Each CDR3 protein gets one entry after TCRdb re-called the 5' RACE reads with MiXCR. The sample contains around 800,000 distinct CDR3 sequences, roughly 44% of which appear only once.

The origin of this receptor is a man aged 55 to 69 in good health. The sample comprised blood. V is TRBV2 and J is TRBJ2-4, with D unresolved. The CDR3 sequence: CASSEENIQYF. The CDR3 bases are TGTGCCAGCAGTGAGGAAAACATTCAGTACTTC.